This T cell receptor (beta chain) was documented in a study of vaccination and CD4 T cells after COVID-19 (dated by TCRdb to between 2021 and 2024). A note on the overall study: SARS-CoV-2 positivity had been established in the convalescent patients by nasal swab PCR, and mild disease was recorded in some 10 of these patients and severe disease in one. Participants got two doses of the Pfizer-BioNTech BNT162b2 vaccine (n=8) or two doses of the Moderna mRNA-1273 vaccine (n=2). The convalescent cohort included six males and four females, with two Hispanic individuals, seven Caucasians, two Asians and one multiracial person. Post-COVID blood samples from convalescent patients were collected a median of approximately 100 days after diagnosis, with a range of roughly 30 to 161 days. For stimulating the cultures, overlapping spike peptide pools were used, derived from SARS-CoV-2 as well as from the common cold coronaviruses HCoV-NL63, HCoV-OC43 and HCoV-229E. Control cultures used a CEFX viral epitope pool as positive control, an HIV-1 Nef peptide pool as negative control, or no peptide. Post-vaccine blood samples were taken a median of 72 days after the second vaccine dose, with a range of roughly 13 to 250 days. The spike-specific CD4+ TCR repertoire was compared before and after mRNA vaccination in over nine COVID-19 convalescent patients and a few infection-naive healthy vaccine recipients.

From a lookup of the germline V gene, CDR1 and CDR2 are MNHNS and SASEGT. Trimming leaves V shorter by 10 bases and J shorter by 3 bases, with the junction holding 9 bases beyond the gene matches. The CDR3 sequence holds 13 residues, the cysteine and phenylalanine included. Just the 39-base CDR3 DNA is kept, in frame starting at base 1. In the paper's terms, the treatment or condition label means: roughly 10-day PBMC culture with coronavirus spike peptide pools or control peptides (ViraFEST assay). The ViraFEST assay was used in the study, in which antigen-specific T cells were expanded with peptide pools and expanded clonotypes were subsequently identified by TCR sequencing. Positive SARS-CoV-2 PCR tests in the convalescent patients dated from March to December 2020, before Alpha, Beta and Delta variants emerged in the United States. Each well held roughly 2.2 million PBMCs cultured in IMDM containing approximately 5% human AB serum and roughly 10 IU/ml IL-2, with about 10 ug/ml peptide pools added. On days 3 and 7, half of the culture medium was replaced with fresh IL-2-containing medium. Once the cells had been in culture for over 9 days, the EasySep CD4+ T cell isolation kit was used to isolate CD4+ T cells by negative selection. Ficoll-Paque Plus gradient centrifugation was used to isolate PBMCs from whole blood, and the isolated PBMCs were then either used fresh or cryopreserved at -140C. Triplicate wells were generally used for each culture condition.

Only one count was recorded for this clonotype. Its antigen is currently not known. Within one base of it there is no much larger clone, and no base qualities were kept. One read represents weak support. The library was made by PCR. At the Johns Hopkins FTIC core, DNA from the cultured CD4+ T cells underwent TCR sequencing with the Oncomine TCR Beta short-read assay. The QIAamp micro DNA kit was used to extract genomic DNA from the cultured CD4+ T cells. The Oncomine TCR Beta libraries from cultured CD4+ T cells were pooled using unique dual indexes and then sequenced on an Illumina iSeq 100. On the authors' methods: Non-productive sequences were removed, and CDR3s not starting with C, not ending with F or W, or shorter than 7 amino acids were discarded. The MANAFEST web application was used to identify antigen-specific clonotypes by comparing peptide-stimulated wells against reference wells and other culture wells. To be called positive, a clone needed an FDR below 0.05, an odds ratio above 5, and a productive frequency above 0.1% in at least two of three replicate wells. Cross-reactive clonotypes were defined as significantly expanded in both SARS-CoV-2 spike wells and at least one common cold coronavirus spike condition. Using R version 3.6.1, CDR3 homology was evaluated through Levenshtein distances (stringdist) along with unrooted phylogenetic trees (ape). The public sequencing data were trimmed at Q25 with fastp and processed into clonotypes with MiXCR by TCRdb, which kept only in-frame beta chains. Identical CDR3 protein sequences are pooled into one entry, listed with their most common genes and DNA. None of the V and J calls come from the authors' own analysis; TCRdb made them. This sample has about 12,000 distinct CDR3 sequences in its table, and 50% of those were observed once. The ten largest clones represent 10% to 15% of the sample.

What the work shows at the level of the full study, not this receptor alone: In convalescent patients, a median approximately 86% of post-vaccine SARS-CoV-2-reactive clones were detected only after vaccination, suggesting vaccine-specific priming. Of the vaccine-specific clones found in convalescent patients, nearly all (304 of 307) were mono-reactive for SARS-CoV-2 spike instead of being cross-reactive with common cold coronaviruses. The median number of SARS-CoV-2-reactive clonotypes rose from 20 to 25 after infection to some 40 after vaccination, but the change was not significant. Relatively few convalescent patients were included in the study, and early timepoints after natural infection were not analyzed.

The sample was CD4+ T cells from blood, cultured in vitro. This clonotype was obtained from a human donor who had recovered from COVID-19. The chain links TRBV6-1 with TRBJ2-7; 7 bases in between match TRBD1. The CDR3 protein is CATGTVPLYEQYF. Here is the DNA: TGTGCCACCGGGACAGTTCCTCTCTACGAGCAGTACTTC.